These T cell receptor beta chains were read from a single sample in a study of blood T cell repertoires in COVID-19. Sequencing was performed with immunoSEQ multiplex PCR; in TCRdb, only in-frame clones are kept and a portion is missing. This sample has over 150,000 clones, with 80% to 90% found just once. Material for sequencing was peripheral blood. The receptors were sampled from a man in his late teens or twenties who had recovered from COVID-19. Each CDR3 is given with its conserved first and last residue. A D gene is named only where the DNA matches it firmly. Rows give clone size only sometimes, using once, few, many, or a class for an expanded clone.

CDR3 length: 13; clone size: .; V gene: TRBV19; J gene: TRBJ1-1; D gene: .; CDR3 DNA: TGTGCCAGTACCTCGGACTTGAACACTGAAGCTTTCTTT; CDR3 protein: CASTSDLNTEAFF
CDR3 length: 18; clone size: .; V gene: TRBV10-1; J gene: TRBJ2-1; D gene: TRBD2; CDR3 DNA: TGCGCCAGCAGTGAGTCGAGGCGTGGACTAGCGTTAAACAATGAGCAGTTCTTC; CDR3 protein: CASSESRRGLALNNEQFF
CDR3 length: 13; clone size: .; V gene: TRBV11-2; J gene: TRBJ1-2; D gene: .; CDR3 DNA: TGTGCCAGCAGCTTTTCAGGGGACAATGGCTACACCTTC; CDR3 protein: CASSFSGDNGYTF
CDR3 length: 15; clone size: .; V gene: TRBV10-3; J gene: TRBJ2-7; D gene: TRBD1; CDR3 DNA: TGTGCCATCAGAGAACCGGGACAGGAGAGTTACGAGCAGTACTTC; CDR3 protein: CAIREPGQESYEQYF
CDR3 length: 14; clone size: once; V gene: TRBV14; J gene: TRBJ2-7; D gene: .; CDR3 DNA: TGTGCCAGCAGCCAAGTGGCAAGCTCCTACGAGCAGTACTTC; CDR3 protein: CASSQVASSYEQYF
CDR3 length: 14; clone size: .; V gene: TRBV5-1; J gene: TRBJ2-7; D gene: .; CDR3 DNA: TGCGCCAGCAGCTTGGGGGTCACAGGGAACGAGCAGTACTTC; CDR3 protein: CASSLGVTGNEQYF
CDR3 length: 15; clone size: .; V gene: TRBV20-1; J gene: TRBJ1-2; D gene: TRBD1; CDR3 DNA: TGCAGTGCTAGTGAGGTTCGGACAGGGTCCTATGGCTACACCTTC; CDR3 protein: CSASEVRTGSYGYTF
CDR3 length: 16; clone size: .; V gene: TRBV5-4; J gene: TRBJ2-1; D gene: .; CDR3 DNA: TGTGCCAGCAGCTCCCCCGGAGCGGTCCTAGGCAATGAGCAGTTCTTC; CDR3 protein: CASSSPGAVLGNEQFF
CDR3 length: 14; clone size: .; V gene: TRBV28; J gene: TRBJ1-5; D gene: .; CDR3 DNA: TGTGCCAGCAGGACCCAGACTCCCAATCAGCCCCAGCATTTT; CDR3 protein: CASRTQTPNQPQHF
CDR3 length: 13; clone size: once; V gene: TRBV29-1; J gene: TRBJ1-4; D gene: .; CDR3 DNA: TGCAGCGTTGTCCCTGGCTCTAATGAAAAACTGTTTTTT; CDR3 protein: CSVVPGSNEKLFF
CDR3 length: 16; clone size: .; V gene: TRBV7-2; J gene: TRBJ2-7; D gene: .; CDR3 DNA: TGTGCCAGCAGCCCCCCACCCGGGACATCCGGCTACGAGCAGTACTTC; CDR3 protein: CASSPPPGTSGYEQYF
CDR3 length: 16; clone size: .; V gene: TRBV30; J gene: TRBJ2-5; D gene: TRBD2; CDR3 DNA: TGTGCCTGGAGTATGGGACTAGCGGGAGGAGTCGAGACCCAGTACTTC; CDR3 protein: CAWSMGLAGGVETQYF
CDR3 length: 14; clone size: .; V gene: TRBV2; J gene: TRBJ1-2; D gene: .; CDR3 DNA: TGTGCCAGCAGTTACGACATTTCCTTCTATGGCTACACCTTC; CDR3 protein: CASSYDISFYGYTF
CDR3 length: 13; clone size: .; V gene: TRBV5-4; J gene: TRBJ1-6; D gene: .; CDR3 DNA: TGTGCCAGCAGTCGAGACGGGAATTCACCCCTCCACTTT; CDR3 protein: CASSRDGNSPLHF
CDR3 length: 12; clone size: .; V gene: TRBV30; J gene: TRBJ2-3; D gene: TRBD2; CDR3 DNA: TGTGCCCGGCGGGAGGGCACAGATACGCAGTATTTT; CDR3 protein: CARREGTDTQYF
CDR3 length: 18; clone size: .; V gene: TRBV7-2; J gene: TRBJ1-2; D gene: TRBD1; CDR3 DNA: TGTGCCAGCAGCACCCGGGACAGGGCTATTCTATTTAACTATGGCTACACCTTC; CDR3 protein: CASSTRDRAILFNYGYTF
CDR3 length: 13; clone size: .; V gene: TRBV12-3/TRBV12-4; J gene: TRBJ1-1; D gene: .; CDR3 DNA: TGTGCCAGCAGTTACAGGGAGAACACTGAAGCTTTCTTT; CDR3 protein: CASSYRENTEAFF
CDR3 length: 14; clone size: few; V gene: TRBV3-1/TRBV3-2; J gene: TRBJ2-7; D gene: TRBD1; CDR3 DNA: TGTGCCAGCAGCCGTCGGGACAGGGGGTGGGAGCAGTACTTC; CDR3 protein: CASSRRDRGWEQYF
CDR3 length: 15; clone size: .; V gene: TRBV28; J gene: TRBJ2-7; D gene: TRBD2; CDR3 DNA: TGTGCCAGCAGGCCTTCTAGCGGGAGCTCCTACGAGCAGTACTTC; CDR3 protein: CASRPSSGSSYEQYF
CDR3 length: 16; clone size: .; V gene: TRBV5-8; J gene: TRBJ1-5; D gene: .; CDR3 DNA: TGTGCCAGCAGCTTAGGAGCTGGACAGTGGGGTCAGCCCCAGCATTTT; CDR3 protein: CASSLGAGQWGQPQHF
CDR3 length: 15; clone size: .; V gene: TRBV9; J gene: TRBJ1-3; D gene: .; CDR3 DNA: TGTGCCAGCAGCCCCCACGGGGGGCATGGAAACACCATATATTTT; CDR3 protein: CASSPHGGHGNTIYF
CDR3 length: 15; clone size: .; V gene: TRBV28; J gene: TRBJ2-2; D gene: TRBD1; CDR3 DNA: TGTGCCAGCAGACCGACAGGGACGAACACCGGGGAGCTGTTTTTT; CDR3 protein: CASRPTGTNTGELFF
CDR3 length: 16; clone size: .; V gene: TRBV11-2; J gene: TRBJ2-1; D gene: TRBD2; CDR3 DNA: TGTGCCAGCAGCTTAGGCCTAGCGGGAGTAGACAATGAGCAGTTCTTC; CDR3 protein: CASSLGLAGVDNEQFF
CDR3 length: 13; clone size: .; V gene: TRBV7-2; J gene: TRBJ2-3; D gene: TRBD1; CDR3 DNA: TGTGCCAGCAGCCGGGACAGGCCAGATACGCAGTATTTT; CDR3 protein: CASSRDRPDTQYF
CDR3 length: 17; clone size: .; V gene: TRBV7-9; J gene: TRBJ1-3; D gene: .; CDR3 DNA: TGTGCCAGCAGCTCCACCTCCCGGGTCCTCTCTGGAAACACCATATATTTT; CDR3 protein: CASSSTSRVLSGNTIYF
CDR3 length: 15; clone size: few; V gene: TRBV5-1; J gene: TRBJ1-2; D gene: .; CDR3 DNA: TGCGCCAGCAGACGGACACCCCAAGAGGACTATGGCTACACCTTC; CDR3 protein: CASRRTPQEDYGYTF
CDR3 length: 15; clone size: .; V gene: TRBV6-5; J gene: TRBJ2-7; D gene: TRBD1; CDR3 DNA: TGTGCCAGCAGTTACAGGGACAGGGGTATATACGAGCAGTACTTC; CDR3 protein: CASSYRDRGIYEQYF
CDR3 length: 15; clone size: once; V gene: TRBV5-1; J gene: TRBJ1-1; D gene: TRBD1; CDR3 DNA: TGCGCCAGCAGCCCACTGACAGGGGCGGTCACTGAAGCTTTCTTT; CDR3 protein: CASSPLTGAVTEAFF
CDR3 length: 14; clone size: .; V gene: TRBV6-6; J gene: TRBJ2-3; D gene: .; CDR3 DNA: TGTGCCAGCAGCGTCGACTTTTCCACAGATACGCAGTATTTT; CDR3 protein: CASSVDFSTDTQYF
CDR3 length: 16; clone size: .; V gene: TRBV2; J gene: TRBJ2-5; D gene: TRBD2; CDR3 DNA: TGTGCCAGCAGTATCGGGACTAGCGGGAGGGCAAAGACCCAGTACTTC; CDR3 protein: CASSIGTSGRAKTQYF
CDR3 length: 17; clone size: once; V gene: TRBV5-3; J gene: TRBJ2-3; D gene: .; CDR3 DNA: TGTGCCAGAAGCTTAAACTTAGCAGTCTCTGGCACAGATACGCAGTATTTT; CDR3 protein: CARSLNLAVSGTDTQYF
CDR3 length: 16; clone size: .; V gene: TRBV9; J gene: TRBJ2-4; D gene: TRBD1; CDR3 DNA: TGTGCCAGCAGCTTGGGAGGGACAGGGGTCAAAAACATTCAGTACTTC; CDR3 protein: CASSLGGTGVKNIQYF
CDR3 length: 14; clone size: .; V gene: TRBV28; J gene: TRBJ2-7; D gene: TRBD2; CDR3 DNA: TGTGCCAGCAGATCTAGCGGGAGCTCCTACGAGCAGTACTTC; CDR3 protein: CASRSSGSSYEQYF
CDR3 length: 14; clone size: .; V gene: TRBV18; J gene: TRBJ1-5; D gene: .; CDR3 DNA: TGTGCCAGCTCCCCCGACAGGACTAATCAGCCCCAGCATTTT; CDR3 protein: CASSPDRTNQPQHF